A single count supports the clone carrying this T cell receptor (beta chain). Profiling relied on immunoSEQ multiplex PCR, and the TCRdb table lists in-frame clones only, not all of them. Among roughly 67,000 clones listed, about four fifths were seen once. The data originate from a study of blood T cell repertoires in COVID-19. Study information: Specimens from acute and convalescent COVID-19 originated in the United States, Italy and Spain. Nucleic acid was either cDNA or gDNA, and it came from T cells, B-cell-depleted T cells, or PBMCs.

This CDR3 has 16 amino acids. After removal of 8 bases from V and 4 bases from J, the junction contained 11 bases not matched to a gene. Per germline, CDR1 LGHNA and CDR2 YNFKEQ. This chain joins TRBV4-2 and TRBJ2-2; 9 bases fit TRBD2. This clonotype was sampled from a man aged 50-60 years with active COVID-19. Material for sequencing was peripheral blood. The CDR3 here is CASRKTSGLATGELFF. CDR3 DNA sequence: TGTGCCAGCCGCAAGACTAGCGGACTTGCCACCGGGGAGCTGTTTTTT.